This is a list of T cell receptor beta chains from one sample in a study of radiation and T cells in renal cell carcinoma. The repertoire was sequenced with immunoSEQ multiplex PCR; TCRdb's copy has only in-frame clones and lacks some. The sample yields 100,000 or so clones, about 88% seen once. Material: blood, obtained from a patient whose treatment included radiotherapy and nephrectomy. These receptors all stem from a man aged 45 to 65 with renal cell carcinoma. The CDR3 runs from the conserved cysteine through the conserved F or W. A D gene is named only where the DNA matches it firmly. The size entry is marked missing in some rows and otherwise reads once, few, many or a size class.

clone_size	d_call	v_call	j_call	cdr3_nt	cdr3_aa
.	TRBD2	TRBV11-2	TRBJ2-1	TGTGCCAGCAGCCCCCAACTAGCGGGAGGTTACAATGAGCAGTTCTTC	CASSPQLAGGYNEQFF
.	TRBD2	TRBV2	TRBJ2-5	TGTGCCAGCAGTGATAGTCTAGCGGAAGAGACCCAGTACTTC	CASSDSLAEETQYF
.	.	TRBV18	TRBJ2-4	TGTGCCAGCTCAGTAACACAGGGTCGGGGAAACATTCAGTACTTC	CASSVTQGRGNIQYF
once	.	TRBV21-1	TRBJ2-2	TGTGCCAGCAGCAAAATTCCAGGGGAGGCCGGGGAGCTGTTTTTT	CASSKIPGEAGELFF
.	.	TRBV27	TRBJ1-1	TGTGCCAGCAGGCTTTTCACAGGGGAAGCTTTCTTT	CASRLFTGEAFF
.	TRBD1	TRBV5-1	TRBJ1-2	TGCGCCAGCAGCTTGTCTCCAGGGGGAAACTATGGCTACACCTTC	CASSLSPGGNYGYTF
.	TRBD1	TRBV28	TRBJ2-7	TGTGCCAGCAGCCCACCCCCCAGGGGGCGCGAGCAGTACTTC	CASSPPPRGREQYF
.	.	TRBV27	TRBJ2-7	TGTGCCAGCAGTCCTGGGGGGCAGTACGAGCAGTACTTC	CASSPGGQYEQYF
.	TRBD1	TRBV6-1	TRBJ2-1	TGTGCCAGCAGTTCCGGGACAGCCAGCCTGAATGAGCAGTTCTTC	CASSSGTASLNEQFF
few	TRBD1	TRBV4-1	TRBJ2-2	TGCGCCAGCAGCCAAGTGGGACAGGGACTCACCGGGGAGCTGTTTTTT	CASSQVGQGLTGELFF
.	TRBD2	TRBV4-1	TRBJ2-5	TGCGCCAGCAGCCAAGAGGGACTAGCGTGGGAGACCCAGTACTTC	CASSQEGLAWETQYF
few	TRBD2	TRBV7-2	TRBJ2-2	TGTGCCAGCAGCGCACAACTAGCGGGAGTTGGGACCGGGGAGCTGTTTTTT	CASSAQLAGVGTGELFF
.	.	TRBV10-1	TRBJ2-7	TGCGCCAGCAGTGAGGGGGCCGGGAAATCCTACGAGCAGTACTTC	CASSEGAGKSYEQYF
once	TRBD2	TRBV7-2	TRBJ2-3	TGTGCCAGCAGTTCTACCGGGACTAGCGGGAGGGGCGCGCAGTATTTT	CASSSTGTSGRGAQYF
.	TRBD2	TRBV5-1	TRBJ2-3	TGCGCCAGCAGCTTAGGACTAGCGGCCCTCACAGATACGCAGTATTTT	CASSLGLAALTDTQYF
.	TRBD1	TRBV27	TRBJ2-7	TGTGCCAGCAGTTTTCTCGAGGGGACAGGGCACGAGCAGTACTTC	CASSFLEGTGHEQYF
.	.	TRBV4-3	TRBJ1-1	TGCGCCAGCAGCCGTCGAAGCATGAACACTGAAGCTTTCTTT	CASSRRSMNTEAFF
.	.	TRBV7-9	TRBJ2-3	TGTGCCAGCAGCTTAGCGCCTAGTCTCCTCACGGATACGCAGTATTTT	CASSLAPSLLTDTQYF
.	.	TRBV7-9	TRBJ1-5	TGTGCCAGCAGCTTAGATGGGACATCGCCCCAGCATTTT	CASSLDGTSPQHF
.	.	TRBV30	TRBJ2-1	TGTGCCTGGAACAGGGCGCTAGAGTCGGGTGAGCAGTTCTTC	CAWNRALESGEQFF
.	TRBD2	TRBV5-4	TRBJ2-3	TGTGCCAGCAGCGGTTCTAGCGGGGGGGGCAAAAGCACAGATACGCAGTATTTT	CASSGSSGGGKSTDTQYF
.	TRBD2	TRBV7-9	TRBJ2-1	TGTGCCAGCAGCCCCGGGACTAGCGGGAACTACAATGAGCAGTTCTTC	CASSPGTSGNYNEQFF
.	.	TRBV7-9	TRBJ2-7	TGTGCCAGCACCCCAGGGTTCTCGGACTCGGTGGTGGAGCAGTACTTC	CASTPGFSDSVVEQYF
.	.	TRBV2	TRBJ1-5	TGTGCCAGCAGTATTCAGGTTAGCAATCAGCCCCAGCATTTT	CASSIQVSNQPQHF
.	.	TRBV5-1	TRBJ2-2	TGCGCCAGCAGCACCCTTGAGGGGGAACTGCCCGGGGAGCTGTTTTTT	CASSTLEGELPGELFF
.	.	TRBV10-3	TRBJ1-2	TGTGCCATCAGTGAGCTGGCTACCTTTGGCTATGGCTACACCTTC	CAISELATFGYGYTF
few	TRBD1	TRBV30	TRBJ2-7	TGTGCCTGGAGTGTAGAACGGACAGGCTTATTCGCCAACTTC	CAWSVERTGLFANF
.	.	TRBV12-5	TRBJ1-6	TGTGCTAGTGGTGAGGTGGGGATAAACAATTCACCCCTCCACTTT	CASGEVGINNSPLHF
.	.	TRBV6-5	TRBJ1-5	TGTGCCAGCAGACCCCTCAGGGGCAGCAATCAGCCCCAGCATTTT	CASRPLRGSNQPQHF
.	.	TRBV7-9	TRBJ1-4	TGTGCCAGCAGCTTGATAGGGGAGGGCGAAAAACTGTTTTTT	CASSLIGEGEKLFF
.	.	TRBV5-4	TRBJ2-7	TGTGCCAGCAGCTTGGTGGCTAGCCCGGCCTACGAGCAGTACTTC	CASSLVASPAYEQYF
.	TRBD2	TRBV2	TRBJ2-1	TGTGCCACTACTTGGGACTACAACAATGAGCAGTTCTTC	CATTWDYNNEQFF
.	.	TRBV14	TRBJ2-5	TGTGCCAGCAGCCAAACCGGGCTTGGAGAGACCCAGTACTTC	CASSQTGLGETQYF
.	TRBD2	TRBV4-2	TRBJ2-1	TGTGCCAGCAGCCAAGAGGCCCCTAGCGGGAGGGGTCATGAGCAGTTCTTC	CASSQEAPSGRGHEQFF
once	.	TRBV19	TRBJ2-2	TGTGCCAGTAGTATTAATCATTACAGGGACTCGAACACCGGGGAGCTGTTTTTT	CASSINHYRDSNTGELFF
.	TRBD1	TRBV5-1	TRBJ2-1	TGCGCCAGCAGCGGGGGGACAGGTAGTACCGATGAGCAGTTCTTC	CASSGGTGSTDEQFF
.	.	TRBV15	TRBJ1-1	TGTGCCACCAGCACCAGACAGGCCGGGAACACTGAAGCTTTCTTT	CATSTRQAGNTEAFF
.	TRBD1	TRBV6-5	TRBJ1-2	TGTGCCAGCAGTTACGGTTGGGACAGGGGTGGGGGCTACACCTTC	CASSYGWDRGGGYTF
.	.	TRBV7-2	TRBJ1-2	TGTGCCAGCAGCCCGTATGGGGAGGGCTACACCTTC	CASSPYGEGYTF
.	.	TRBV29-1	TRBJ2-1	TGCAGCGTTGGGGTGGGGATACACTCCTACAATGAGCAGTTCTTC	CSVGVGIHSYNEQFF
.	TRBD2	TRBV5-1	TRBJ2-2	TGCGCCAGCAGCTTACTAGCGAAAAACACCGGGGAGCTGTTTTTT	CASSLLAKNTGELFF
.	.	TRBV5-1	TRBJ2-1	TGCGCCAGCAGCTCGGAGAATTACAATGAGCAGTTCTTC	CASSSENYNEQFF
.	TRBD2	TRBV5-5	TRBJ2-7	TGTGCCAGCAGCCAAACCGGGACTAGGAGCTACGAGCAGTACTTC	CASSQTGTRSYEQYF
.	.	TRBV5-1	TRBJ2-5	TGCGCCAGCAGCGTCTCCCCGGGGGCGCCCCAAGAGACCCAGTACTTC	CASSVSPGAPQETQYF
few	.	TRBV19	TRBJ1-1	TGTGCCAGTAGCGTAAATGGAGGGCGGACTGAAGCTTTCTTT	CASSVNGGRTEAFF
.	.	TRBV28	TRBJ1-3	TGTGCCAGCAGTTCCGGGACTGTGGAAAACACCATATATTTT	CASSSGTVENTIYF
.	.	TRBV27	TRBJ1-2	TGTGCCAGCATCCCTAGGGGATCACAGACCAACTATGGCTACACCTTC	CASIPRGSQTNYGYTF
few	TRBD1	TRBV30	TRBJ1-1	TGTGCCTGGAGTCGGGACAGGGGAACTGCGAACACTGAAGCTTTCTTT	CAWSRDRGTANTEAFF
.	.	TRBV7-9	TRBJ1-6	TGTGCCAGCGGCTACTCCGGGGGACGCTCCTATAATTCACCCCTCCACTTT	CASGYSGGRSYNSPLHF
.	.	TRBV30	TRBJ2-5	TGTGCCTGGAGTGGGGGGGATGGAGAGACCCAGTACTTC	CAWSGGDGETQYF
medium-sized	.	TRBV4-3	TRBJ2-7	TGCGCCAGCAGCCAAGTTAACGACTACGAGCAGTACTTC	CASSQVNDYEQYF
.	TRBD2	TRBV5-8	TRBJ2-1	TGTGCCAGCAGTCGTCCCGGGACTAGCGGGAGTGGGTTACAGTTCTTC	CASSRPGTSGSGLQFF
.	TRBD2	TRBV6-6	TRBJ2-7	TGTGCCAGCAGTCCCGGGACTAGCGGCAACCACGAGCAGTACTTC	CASSPGTSGNHEQYF